Listed below are T cell receptor beta chains from one sample, sequenced in a study of T cell changes during pregnancy in multiple sclerosis. The data were produced by immunoSEQ multiplex PCR, yet TCRdb's version contains in-frame clones alone and is incomplete. The sample lists 45,000 to 55,000 clones; around 92% were seen once. The specimen was CD4+ T cells from peripheral blood mononuclear cells, collected after pregnancy. The receptors were gathered from a female donor with multiple sclerosis, enrolled in a pregnancy study. The CDR3 runs from the conserved cysteine through the conserved F or W. A D gene is named only where the DNA matches it firmly. Clone size is shown for a subset of rows, as once, few, many or a class of expanded clone.

>TRBV11-2|.|TRBD1|TRBJ1-1
CASSAGTGNTEAFF
TGTGCCAGCAGCGCGGGGACAGGTAACACTGAAGCTTTCTTT
>TRBV29-1|.|TRBD2|TRBJ2-3
CSTRLAGFTDTQYF
TGCAGCACCCGACTAGCGGGGTTCACAGATACGCAGTATTTT
>TRBV19|.|.|TRBJ1-5
CASSIRDSRGQPQHF
TGTGCCAGTAGTATCCGGGACTCACGGGGTCAGCCCCAGCATTTT
>TRBV11-3|.|TRBD2|TRBJ2-1
CASSLAASGRAVF
TGTGCCAGCAGCTTGGCAGCTAGCGGGAGGGCCGTCTTC
>TRBV18|once|.|TRBJ1-1
CASSEGQNTEAFF
TGTGCCAGCTCAGAAGGACAGAACACTGAAGCTTTCTTT
>TRBV5-5|.|.|TRBJ2-1
CASSSQQPGYNEQFF
TGTGCCAGCAGCTCGCAACAACCGGGTTACAATGAGCAGTTCTTC
>TRBV28|.|.|TRBJ2-7
CASRRDTGTELYEQYF
TGTGCCAGCAGACGGGACACCGGGACGGAACTCTACGAGCAGTACTTC
>TRBV19|few|.|TRBJ2-1
CASSPDKRLTYNEQFF
TGTGCCAGTAGCCCTGATAAACGACTGACTTACAATGAGCAGTTCTTC
>TRBV28|.|TRBD2|TRBJ2-7
CASSLAGGSYEQYF
TGTGCCAGTAGCCTAGCGGGAGGTTCCTACGAGCAGTACTTC
>TRBV19|.|TRBD2|TRBJ2-5
CASSILPWGSGQETQYF
TGTGCCAGTAGTATCCTCCCCTGGGGTAGCGGGCAAGAGACCCAGTACTTC
>TRBV10-3|.|.|TRBJ2-5
CAISERGGVQETQYF
TGTGCCATCAGTGAGAGGGGGGGGGTCCAAGAGACCCAGTACTTC
>TRBV10-3|.|TRBD2|TRBJ2-3
CAISEFTSADTQYF
TGTGCCATCAGTGAGTTTACTAGCGCAGATACGCAGTATTTT
>TRBV28|.|.|TRBJ1-6
CASSPPSGPRSPLHF
TGTGCCAGCAGTCCTCCCAGTGGGCCTCGGTCACCCCTCCACTTT
>TRBV6-1|.|TRBD2|TRBJ2-1
CASSDRVAGLTEQFF
TGTGCCAGCAGTGATAGGGTAGCGGGACTCACTGAGCAGTTCTTC
>TRBV4-3|.|.|TRBJ2-7
CASSQEGRDSYEQYF
TGCGCCAGCAGCCAAGAAGGCAGGGACTCCTACGAGCAGTACTTC
>TRBV2|once|TRBD2|TRBJ2-1
CASSEWTSGRVEQFF
TGTGCCAGCAGTGAATGGACTAGCGGGAGGGTTGAGCAGTTCTTC
>TRBV28|.|.|TRBJ1-2
CASSLDGYGYTF
TGTGCCAGCAGTCTAGACGGCTATGGCTACACCTTC